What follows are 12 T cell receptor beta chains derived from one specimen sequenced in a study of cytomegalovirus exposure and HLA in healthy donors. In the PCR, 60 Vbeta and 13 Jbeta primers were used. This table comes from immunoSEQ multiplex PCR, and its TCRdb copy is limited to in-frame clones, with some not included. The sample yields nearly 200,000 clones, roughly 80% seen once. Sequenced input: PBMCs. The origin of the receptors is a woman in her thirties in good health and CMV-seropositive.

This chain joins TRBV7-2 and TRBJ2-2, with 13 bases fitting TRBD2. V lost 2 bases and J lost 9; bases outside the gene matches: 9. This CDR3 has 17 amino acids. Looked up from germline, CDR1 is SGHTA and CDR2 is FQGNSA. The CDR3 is CASSLSPGLAGNRELFF. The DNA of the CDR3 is TGTGCCAGCAGCTTAAGCCCGGGACTAGCGGGAAATCGGGAGCTGTTTTTT.

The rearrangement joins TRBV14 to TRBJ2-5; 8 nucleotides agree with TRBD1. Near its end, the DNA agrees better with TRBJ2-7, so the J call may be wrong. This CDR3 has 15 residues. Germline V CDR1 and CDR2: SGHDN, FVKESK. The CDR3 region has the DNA TGTGCCAGCAGCCAAGCCGGGACAGGTACCTACGAGCAGTACTTC. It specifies CASSQAGTGTYEQYF.

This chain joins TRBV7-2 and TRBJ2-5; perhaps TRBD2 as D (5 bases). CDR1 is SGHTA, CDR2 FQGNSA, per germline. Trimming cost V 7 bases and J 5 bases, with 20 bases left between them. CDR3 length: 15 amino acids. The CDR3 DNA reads TGTGCCAGCACCGTGGGAGCAGCGGTTCAGGAGACCCAGTACTTC. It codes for CASTVGAAVQETQYF.

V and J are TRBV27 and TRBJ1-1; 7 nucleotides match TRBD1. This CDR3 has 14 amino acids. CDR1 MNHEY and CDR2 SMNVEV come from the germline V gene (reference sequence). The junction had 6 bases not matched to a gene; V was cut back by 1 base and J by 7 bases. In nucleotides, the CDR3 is TGTGCCAGCAGTTTATTAGGGGGCCTTGGTGAAGCTTTCTTT. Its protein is CASSLLGGLGEAFF.

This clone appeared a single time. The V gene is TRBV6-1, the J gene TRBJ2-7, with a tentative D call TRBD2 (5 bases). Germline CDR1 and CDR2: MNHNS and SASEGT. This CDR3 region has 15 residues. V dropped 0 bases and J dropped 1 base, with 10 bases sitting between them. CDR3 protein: CASSEAGSESYEQYF. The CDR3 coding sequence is TGTGCCAGCAGTGAAGCTGGTAGCGAGTCCTACGAGCAGTACTTC.

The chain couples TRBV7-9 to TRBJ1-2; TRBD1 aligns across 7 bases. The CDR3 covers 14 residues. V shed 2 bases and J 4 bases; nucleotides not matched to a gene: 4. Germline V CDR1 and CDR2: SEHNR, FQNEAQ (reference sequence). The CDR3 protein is CASSLLAGGYGYTF. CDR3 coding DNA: TGTGCCAGCAGCTTACTGGCAGGGGGCTATGGCTACACCTTC.

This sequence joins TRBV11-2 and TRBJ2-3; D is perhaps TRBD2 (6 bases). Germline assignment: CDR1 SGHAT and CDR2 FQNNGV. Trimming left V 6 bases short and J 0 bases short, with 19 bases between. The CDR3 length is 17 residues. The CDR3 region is CASSPLGGAGSTDTQYF. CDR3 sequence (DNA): TGTGCCAGCAGTCCTCTCGGGGGAGCCGGTAGCACAGATACGCAGTATTTT.

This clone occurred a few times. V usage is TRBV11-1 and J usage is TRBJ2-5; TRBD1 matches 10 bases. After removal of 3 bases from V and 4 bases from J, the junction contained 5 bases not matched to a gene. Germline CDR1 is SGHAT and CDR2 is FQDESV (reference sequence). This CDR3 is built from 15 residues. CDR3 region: CASSFGTGVGETQYF. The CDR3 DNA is TGTGCCAGCAGCTTCGGGACAGGGGTTGGAGAGACCCAGTACTTC.

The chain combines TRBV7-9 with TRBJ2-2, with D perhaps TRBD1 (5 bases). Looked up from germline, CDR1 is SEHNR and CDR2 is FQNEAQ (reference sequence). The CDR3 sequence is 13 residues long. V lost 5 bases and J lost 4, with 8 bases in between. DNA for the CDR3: TGTGCCAGCAGCCATGACAGCACCGGGGAGCTGTTTTTT. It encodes CASSHDSTGELFF.

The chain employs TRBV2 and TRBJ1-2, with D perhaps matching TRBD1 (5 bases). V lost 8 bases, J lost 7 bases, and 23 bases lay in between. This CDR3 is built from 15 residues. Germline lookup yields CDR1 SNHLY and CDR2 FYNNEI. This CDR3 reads CASEITRQGWSGYTF. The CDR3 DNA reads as TGTGCCAGCGAGATCACCCGGCAGGGATGGTCTGGCTACACCTTC.

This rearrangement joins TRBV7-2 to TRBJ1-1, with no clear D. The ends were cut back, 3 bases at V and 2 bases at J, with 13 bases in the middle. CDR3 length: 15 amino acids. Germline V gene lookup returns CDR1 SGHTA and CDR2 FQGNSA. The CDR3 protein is CASSFLLRLNTEAFF. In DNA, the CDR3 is TGTGCCAGCAGCTTCCTATTAAGATTAAACACTGAAGCTTTCTTT.

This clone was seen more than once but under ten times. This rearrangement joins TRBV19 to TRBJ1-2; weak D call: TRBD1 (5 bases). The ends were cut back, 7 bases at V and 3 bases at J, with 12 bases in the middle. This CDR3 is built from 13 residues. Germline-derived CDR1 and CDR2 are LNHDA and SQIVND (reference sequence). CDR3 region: CASNNRLYYGYTF. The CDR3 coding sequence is TGTGCCAGTAACAACAGGCTCTACTATGGCTACACCTTC.